This is a list of T cell receptor beta chains from one sample in a study of cytomegalovirus exposure and HLA in healthy donors. This table comes from immunoSEQ multiplex PCR, and its TCRdb copy is limited to in-frame clones, with some not included. The table shows about 180,000 clones, with just under 80% occurring only once. Sequencing used PBMCs. These TCRs come from a woman in her 30s in good health and CMV-seronegative. The CDR3 runs from the conserved cysteine through the conserved F or W. Each record gives: clone size, V gene, J gene, D gene, CDR3 DNA, CDR3 protein. A D gene is named only where the DNA matches it firmly. Clone size appears in some rows only: once, few, many, or a class for an expanded clone.

size: .
V: TRBV30
J: TRBJ1-4
D: TRBD1
DNA: TGTGCCTGGAGTGTACGAGGAGGGGGCGAGGAAAAACTGTTTTTT
CDR3: CAWSVRGGGEEKLFF

size: few
V: TRBV2
J: TRBJ1-2
D: TRBD1
DNA: TGTGCCAGCTCAAGACAGGGGGGTGGCTACACCTTC
CDR3: CASSRQGGGYTF

size: .
V: TRBV4-2
J: TRBJ1-2
D: TRBD1
DNA: TGTGCCAGCAGCCAAGATCGGACAGGGAAAGGCTACACCTTC
CDR3: CASSQDRTGKGYTF

size: .
V: TRBV7-9
J: TRBJ1-2
D: TRBD1
DNA: TGTGCCAGCAGCCCCCAACCCCGGACAGGGGGCGCCTTTGGCTACACCTTC
CDR3: CASSPQPRTGGAFGYTF

size: .
V: TRBV27
J: TRBJ1-5
D: TRBD1
DNA: TGTGCCAGCAGTTTATCCTCGGGACAGGGGGCTTATCAGCCCCAGCATTTT
CDR3: CASSLSSGQGAYQPQHF

size: .
V: TRBV6-1
J: TRBJ2-7
D: .
DNA: TGTGCCAGCAGTGAAGCGATTGAGGTAACGGCGCAGTACTTC
CDR3: CASSEAIEVTAQYF

size: .
V: TRBV5-8
J: TRBJ2-2
D: .
DNA: TGTGCCAGCAGCTGGACTATTTCCCCCGACACCGGGGAGCTGTTTTTT
CDR3: CASSWTISPDTGELFF

size: once
V: TRBV10-1
J: TRBJ1-6
D: .
DNA: TGCGCCAGCACGCTGCGGGGGCTGAATTCACCCCTCCACTTT
CDR3: CASTLRGLNSPLHF

size: .
V: TRBV28
J: TRBJ2-7
D: .
DNA: TGTGCCAGCAGTTTACACGGGAACTCCTACGAGCAGTACTTC
CDR3: CASSLHGNSYEQYF

size: .
V: TRBV5-1
J: TRBJ2-2
D: .
DNA: TGCGCCAGCAGCGCTTCGAGGGTCCTGAACACCGGGGAGCTGTTTTTT
CDR3: CASSASRVLNTGELFF

size: .
V: TRBV2
J: TRBJ2-1
D: .
DNA: TGTGCCAGCACCCTACGGCAGGGTTGGTACAATGAGCAGTTCTTC
CDR3: CASTLRQGWYNEQFF

size: .
V: TRBV18
J: TRBJ2-5
D: TRBD1
DNA: TGTGCCAGCTCATCCGAAGGGACAGCCCAAGAGACCCAGTACTTC
CDR3: CASSSEGTAQETQYF

size: .
V: TRBV29-1
J: TRBJ2-1
D: .
DNA: TGCAGCGTGGAACCTTCGGGGGGCGAGGTTCAGTTCTTC
CDR3: CSVEPSGGEVQFF

size: .
V: TRBV6-6
J: TRBJ1-1
D: TRBD1
DNA: TGTGCCAGCAGGCAACGGGACAGGGCGAACACTGAAGCTTTCTTT
CDR3: CASRQRDRANTEAFF

size: once
V: TRBV5-1
J: TRBJ2-6
D: .
DNA: TGCGCCAGCAGCTTGGTGGAGGCTGGGGCCAACGTCCTGACTTTC
CDR3: CASSLVEAGANVLTF